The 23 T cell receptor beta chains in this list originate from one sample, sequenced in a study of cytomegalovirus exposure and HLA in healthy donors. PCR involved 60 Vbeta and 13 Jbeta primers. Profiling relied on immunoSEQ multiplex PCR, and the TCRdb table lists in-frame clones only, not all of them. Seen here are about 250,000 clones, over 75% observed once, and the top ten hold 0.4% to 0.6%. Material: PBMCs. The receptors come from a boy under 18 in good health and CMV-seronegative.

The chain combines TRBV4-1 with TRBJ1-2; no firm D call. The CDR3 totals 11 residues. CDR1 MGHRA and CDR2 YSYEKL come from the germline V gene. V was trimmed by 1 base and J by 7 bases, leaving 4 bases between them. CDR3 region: CASSQGSGYTF. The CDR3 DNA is TGCGCCAGCAGCCAAGGGAGTGGCTACACCTTC.

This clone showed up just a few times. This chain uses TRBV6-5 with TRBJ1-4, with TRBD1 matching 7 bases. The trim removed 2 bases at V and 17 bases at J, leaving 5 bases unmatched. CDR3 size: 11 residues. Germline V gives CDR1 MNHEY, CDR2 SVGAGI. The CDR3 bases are TGTGCCAGCAGTTACGGGGACAGCTTCTTTTTT. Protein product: CASSYGDSFFF.

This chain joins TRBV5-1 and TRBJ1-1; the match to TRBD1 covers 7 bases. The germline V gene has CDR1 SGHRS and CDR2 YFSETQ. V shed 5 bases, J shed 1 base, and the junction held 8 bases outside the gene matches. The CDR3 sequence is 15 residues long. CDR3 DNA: TGCGCCAGCAGTCGTACAGGGGTCCCGAACACTGAAGCTTTCTTT. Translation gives CASSRTGVPNTEAFF.

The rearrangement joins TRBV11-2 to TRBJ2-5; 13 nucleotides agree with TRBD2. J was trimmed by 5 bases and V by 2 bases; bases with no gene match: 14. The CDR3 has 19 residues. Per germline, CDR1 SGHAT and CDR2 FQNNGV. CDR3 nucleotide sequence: TGTGCCAGCAGCTTAACGGGCTTACTAGCGGGGGGGCTTTTGGAGACCCAGTACTTC. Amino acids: CASSLTGLLAGGLLETQYF.

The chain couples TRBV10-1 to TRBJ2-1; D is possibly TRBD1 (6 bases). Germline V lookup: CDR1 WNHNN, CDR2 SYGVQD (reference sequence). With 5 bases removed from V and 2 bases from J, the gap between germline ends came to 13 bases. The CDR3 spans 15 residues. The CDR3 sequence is CASSTRGRAYNEQFF. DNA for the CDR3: TGCGCCAGCAGTACCAGGGGCAGAGCCTACAATGAGCAGTTCTTC.

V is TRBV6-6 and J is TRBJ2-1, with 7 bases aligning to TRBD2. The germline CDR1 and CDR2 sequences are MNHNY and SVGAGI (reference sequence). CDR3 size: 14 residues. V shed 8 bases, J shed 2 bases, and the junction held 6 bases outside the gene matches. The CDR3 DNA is TGTGCCAGCGGTGATAGCGGGCCCTACAATGAGCAGTTCTTC. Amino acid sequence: CASGDSGPYNEQFF.

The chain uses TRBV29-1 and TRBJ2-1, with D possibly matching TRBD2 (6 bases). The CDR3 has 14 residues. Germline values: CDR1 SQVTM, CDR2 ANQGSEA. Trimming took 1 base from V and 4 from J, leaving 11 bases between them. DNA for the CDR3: TGCAGCGTTGAAGTGGAGGGTGCGTACAATGAGCAGTTCTTC. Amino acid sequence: CSVEVEGAYNEQFF.

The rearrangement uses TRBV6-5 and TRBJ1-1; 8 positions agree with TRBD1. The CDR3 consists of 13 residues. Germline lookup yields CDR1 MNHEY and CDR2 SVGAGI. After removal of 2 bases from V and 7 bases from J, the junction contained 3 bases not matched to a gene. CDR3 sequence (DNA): TGTGCCAGCAGTTACACCGGGACAGGTGAAGCTTTCTTT. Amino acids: CASSYTGTGEAFF.

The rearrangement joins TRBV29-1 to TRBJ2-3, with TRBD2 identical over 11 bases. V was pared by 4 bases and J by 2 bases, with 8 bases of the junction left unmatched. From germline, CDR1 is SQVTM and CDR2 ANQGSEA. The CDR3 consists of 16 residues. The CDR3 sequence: CSVGGLAGGYTDTQYF. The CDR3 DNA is TGCAGCGTTGGTGGTCTAGCGGGGGGATACACAGATACGCAGTATTTT.

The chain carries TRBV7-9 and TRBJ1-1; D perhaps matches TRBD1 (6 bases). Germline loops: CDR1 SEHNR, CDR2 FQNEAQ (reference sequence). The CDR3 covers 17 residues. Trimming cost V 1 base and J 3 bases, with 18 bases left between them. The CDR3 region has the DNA TGTGCCAGCAGCTTAGGGGGGCCCCGCAGGGAGCACACTGAAGCTTTCTTT. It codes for CASSLGGPRREHTEAFF.

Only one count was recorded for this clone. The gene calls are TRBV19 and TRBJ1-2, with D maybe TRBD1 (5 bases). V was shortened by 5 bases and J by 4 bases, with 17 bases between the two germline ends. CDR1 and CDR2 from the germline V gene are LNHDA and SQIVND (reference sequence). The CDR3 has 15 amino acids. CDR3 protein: CASSLTATSFYGYTF. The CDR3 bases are TGTGCCAGTAGTTTGACAGCTACCTCCTTCTATGGCTACACCTTC.

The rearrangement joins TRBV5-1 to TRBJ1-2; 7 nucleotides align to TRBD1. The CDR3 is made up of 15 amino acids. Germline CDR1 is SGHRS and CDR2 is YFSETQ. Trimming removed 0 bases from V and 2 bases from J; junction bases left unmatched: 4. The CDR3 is CASSLGDSKNYGYTF. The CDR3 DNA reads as TGCGCCAGCAGCTTGGGGGACAGTAAAAACTATGGCTACACCTTC.

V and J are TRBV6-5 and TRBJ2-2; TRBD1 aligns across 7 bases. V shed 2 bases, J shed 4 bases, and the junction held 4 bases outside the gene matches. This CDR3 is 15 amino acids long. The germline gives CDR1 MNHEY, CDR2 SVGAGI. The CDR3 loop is CASSYEGAPTGELFF. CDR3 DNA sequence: TGTGCCAGCAGTTACGAGGGGGCTCCCACCGGGGAGCTGTTTTTT.

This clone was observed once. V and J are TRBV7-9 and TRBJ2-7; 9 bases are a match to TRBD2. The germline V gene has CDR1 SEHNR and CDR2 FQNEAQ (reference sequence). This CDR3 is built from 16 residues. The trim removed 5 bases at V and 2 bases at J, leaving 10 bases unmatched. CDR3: CASSPGDSGSAYEQYF. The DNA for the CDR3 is TGTGCCAGCAGCCCGGGGGATAGCGGGAGTGCCTACGAGCAGTACTTC.

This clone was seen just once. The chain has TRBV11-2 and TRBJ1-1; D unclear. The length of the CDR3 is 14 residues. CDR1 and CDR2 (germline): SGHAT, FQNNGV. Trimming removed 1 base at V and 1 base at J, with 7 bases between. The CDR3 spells CASSLVAENTEAFF. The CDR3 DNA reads TGTGCCAGCAGCTTAGTGGCTGAGAACACTGAAGCTTTCTTT.

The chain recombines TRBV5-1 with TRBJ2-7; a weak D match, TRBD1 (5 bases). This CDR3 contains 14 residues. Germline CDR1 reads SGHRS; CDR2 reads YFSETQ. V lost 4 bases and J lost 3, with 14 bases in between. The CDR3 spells CASSTDSQFYEQYF. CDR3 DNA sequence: TGCGCCAGCAGCACCGACAGCCAATTCTACGAGCAGTACTTC. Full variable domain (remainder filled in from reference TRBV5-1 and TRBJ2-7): KAGVTQTPRYLIKTRGQQVTLSCSPISGHRSVSWYQQTPGQGLQFLFEYFSETQRNKGNFPGRFSGRQFSNSRSEMNVSTLELGDSALYLCASSTDSQFYEQYFGPGTRLTVT.

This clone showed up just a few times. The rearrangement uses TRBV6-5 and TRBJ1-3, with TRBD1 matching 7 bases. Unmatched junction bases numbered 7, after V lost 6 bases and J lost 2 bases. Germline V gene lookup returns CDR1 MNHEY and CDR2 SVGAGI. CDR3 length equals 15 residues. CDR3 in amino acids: CASSRGQIAGNTIYF. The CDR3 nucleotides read TGTGCCAGCAGCAGGGGACAGATCGCTGGAAACACCATATATTTT.

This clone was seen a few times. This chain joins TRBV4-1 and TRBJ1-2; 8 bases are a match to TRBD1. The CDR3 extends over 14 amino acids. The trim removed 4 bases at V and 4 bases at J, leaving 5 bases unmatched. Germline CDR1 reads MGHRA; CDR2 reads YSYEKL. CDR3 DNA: TGCGCCAGCAGCCTAACAGGGGGGTTCTATGGCTACACCTTC. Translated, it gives CASSLTGGFYGYTF.

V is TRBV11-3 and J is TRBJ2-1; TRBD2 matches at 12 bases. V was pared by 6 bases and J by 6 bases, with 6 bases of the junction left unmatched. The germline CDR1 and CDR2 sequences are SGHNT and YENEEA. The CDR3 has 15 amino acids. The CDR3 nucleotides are TGTGCCAGCAGAGATACTAGCGGGAGGTTCAATGAGCAGTTCTTC. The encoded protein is CASRDTSGRFNEQFF.

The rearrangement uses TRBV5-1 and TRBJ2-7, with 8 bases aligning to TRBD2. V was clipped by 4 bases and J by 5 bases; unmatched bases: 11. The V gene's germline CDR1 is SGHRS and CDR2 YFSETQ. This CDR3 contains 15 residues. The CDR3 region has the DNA TGCGCCAGCAGCCACCCCTGGCGGGGGGTCCACGAGCAGTACTTC. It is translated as CASSHPWRGVHEQYF.

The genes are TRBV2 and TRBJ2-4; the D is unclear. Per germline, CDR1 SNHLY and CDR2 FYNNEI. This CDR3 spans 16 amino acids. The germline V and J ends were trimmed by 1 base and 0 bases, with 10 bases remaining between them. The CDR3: CASSEEQSLAKNIQYF. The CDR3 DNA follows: TGTGCCAGCAGTGAAGAACAGAGCCTAGCCAAAAACATTCAGTACTTC. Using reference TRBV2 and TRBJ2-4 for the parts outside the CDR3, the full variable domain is EPEVTQTPSHQVTQMGQEVILRCVPISNHLYFYWYRQILGQKVEFLVSFYNNEISEKSEIFDDQFSVERPDGSNFTLKIRSTKLEDSAMYFCASSEEQSLAKNIQYFGAGTRLSVL.

The DNA of the CDR3 is TGTGCCAGCAGTTACTACGGGTGGGCTAATGAAAAACTGTTTTTT. Translated: CASSYYGWANEKLFF. The chain has TRBV27 and TRBJ1-4; D unclear. Trimming stripped 4 bases from V and 3 bases from J, with 12 bases between. This CDR3 region has 15 residues. Germline V gene lookup returns CDR1 MNHEY and CDR2 SMNVEV (reference sequence).

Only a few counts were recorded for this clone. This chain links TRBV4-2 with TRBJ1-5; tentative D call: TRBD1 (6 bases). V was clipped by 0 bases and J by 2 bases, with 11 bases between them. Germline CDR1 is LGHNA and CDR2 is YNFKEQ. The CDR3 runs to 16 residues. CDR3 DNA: TGTGCCAGCAGCCAAGAGTGGGGGCTCGGCAATCAGCCCCAGCATTTT. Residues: CASSQEWGLGNQPQHF.